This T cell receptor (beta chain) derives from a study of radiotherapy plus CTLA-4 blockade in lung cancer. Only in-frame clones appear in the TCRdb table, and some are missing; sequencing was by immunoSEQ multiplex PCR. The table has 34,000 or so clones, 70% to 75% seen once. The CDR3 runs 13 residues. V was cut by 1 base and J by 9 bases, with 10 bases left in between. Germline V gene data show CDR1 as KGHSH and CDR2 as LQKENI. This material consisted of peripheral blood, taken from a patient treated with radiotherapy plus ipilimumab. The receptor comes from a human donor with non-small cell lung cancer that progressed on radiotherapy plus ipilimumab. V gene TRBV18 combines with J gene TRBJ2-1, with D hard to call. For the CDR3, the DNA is TGTGCCAGCTCACCACTCGGAGAAGGTGAGCAGTTCTTC. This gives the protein CASSPLGEGEQFF.